This passage covers 32 T cell receptor beta chains from one sample sequenced in a study of blood T cell repertoires in COVID-19. Repertoires were generated with immunoSEQ multiplex PCR, while TCRdb's copy carries only in-frame clones and drops some. Of roughly 250,000 clones in the sample, around 89% are singletons; the top ten hold around 0.8%. Sequenced sample: PBMCs or T cells enriched from blood (not recorded which). Every receptor here comes from a man aged 45-60 years who had been exposed to COVID-19.

This rearrangement joins TRBV9 to TRBJ1-1; no firm D call. Trimming removed 4 bases from V and 1 base from J, with 11 bases in between. The germline gives CDR1 SGDLS, CDR2 YYNGEE. The CDR3 totals 14 residues. CDR3 sequence (DNA): TGTGCCAGCAGCCGAACTATTGAGAACACTGAAGCTTTCTTT. Protein: CASSRTIENTEAFF.

This clone came up a few times. This sequence joins TRBV19 and TRBJ1-1; TRBD1 matches at 12 bases. After removal of 4 bases from V and 4 bases from J, the junction contained 7 bases not matched to a gene. Per the germline V gene, CDR1 is LNHDA and CDR2 is SQIVND (reference sequence). CDR3 length: 16 amino acids. This CDR3 reads CASSSRDRGLSTEAFF. The CDR3 DNA reads TGTGCCAGTAGTAGCCGGGACAGGGGGCTTAGCACTGAAGCTTTCTTT.

The genes are TRBV5-1 and TRBJ2-1; 13 bases align to TRBD2. The trim removed 2 bases at V and 9 bases at J, leaving 8 bases unmatched. The CDR3 consists of 16 residues. The germline V gene encodes CDR1 SGHRS and CDR2 YFSETQ. CDR3 region: CASSFTSGRAEGEQFF. The CDR3 nucleotides are TGCGCCAGCAGCTTCACTAGCGGGAGGGCCGAGGGTGAGCAGTTCTTC.

The genes are TRBV3-1 (or the pseudogene TRBV3-2) and TRBJ2-5; weak D call: TRBD1 (6 bases). This CDR3 is built from 17 residues. In germline, CDR1 is LGHDT, CDR2 YNNKEL (reference sequence). Trimming took 4 bases from V and 5 from J, leaving 23 bases between them. CDR3 DNA: TGTGCCAGCAGCCCGGCGCTGGGGTGGGGGCTAGGGGAGACCCAGTACTTC. This sequence encodes CASSPALGWGLGETQYF.

The chain joins TRBV11-2 to TRBJ1-3; TRBD1 matches at 7 bases. Trimming removed 6 bases from V and 8 bases from J; junction bases left unmatched: 7. CDR3 size: 13 residues. CDR1 is SGHAT and CDR2 is FQNNGV in the germline V gene. The CDR3 nucleotides read TGTGCCAGCAGTTTTACAGGGGCGGACACCATATATTTT. Translating it yields CASSFTGADTIYF.

The V and J genes are TRBV9 and TRBJ2-4, with 8 nucleotides matching TRBD1. This CDR3 has 14 amino acids. The junction had 2 bases not matched to a gene; V was cut back by 0 bases and J by 6 bases. Germline values: CDR1 SGDLS, CDR2 YYNGEE. The DNA for the CDR3 is TGTGCCAGCAGCGTAGGAGACAGGGGAAACATTCAGTACTTC. It codes for CASSVGDRGNIQYF.

The rearrangement joins TRBV5-1 to TRBJ2-2, with 7 nucleotides matching TRBD1. From germline, CDR1 is SGHRS and CDR2 YFSETQ. This CDR3 has 15 amino acids. Losses at the gene ends were 4 bases for V and 3 bases for J; bases not matched to a gene: 6. CDR3 sequence (DNA): TGCGCCAGCAGCCCGGGGACAGTAGACACCGGGGAGCTGTTTTTT. Its protein product is CASSPGTVDTGELFF. Full variable domain (rest looked up from reference TRBV5-1 and TRBJ2-2): KAGVTQTPRYLIKTRGQQVTLSCSPISGHRSVSWYQQTPGQGLQFLFEYFSETQRNKGNFPGRFSGRQFSNSRSEMNVSTLELGDSALYLCASSPGTVDTGELFFGEGSRLTVL.

The rearrangement joins TRBV11-1 to TRBJ2-7; 7 bases are shared with TRBD1. The CDR3 has 15 amino acids. J was trimmed by 0 bases and V by 6 bases; bases with no gene match: 8. Germline loops: CDR1 SGHAT, CDR2 FQDESV (reference sequence). The CDR3 is CASRQTGDISYEQYV. The CDR3 DNA is TGTGCCAGCAGGCAAACAGGGGATATCTCCTACGAGCAGTACGTC.

The rearrangement joins TRBV5-1 to TRBJ1-4, with TRBD1 matching over 8 bases. The CDR3 totals 15 residues. Germline V CDR1 and CDR2: SGHRS, YFSETQ. V lost 4 bases and J lost 1; bases outside the gene matches: 3. Written as DNA, the CDR3 is TGCGCCAGCAGCCTTGACAGGGGAACTAATGAAAAACTGTTTTTT. The encoded protein is CASSLDRGTNEKLFF.

This clone was observed a handful of times. The chain has TRBV5-1 and TRBJ2-7; 8 bases are a match to TRBD1. Germline CDR1 and CDR2: SGHRS and YFSETQ. CDR3 length: 15 amino acids. The V and J ends lost 2 bases and 3 bases, in that order; junction bases with no gene match: 7. The CDR3 protein is CASSFRDRTNYEQYF. Here the CDR3 DNA reads TGCGCCAGCAGCTTCCGGGACAGGACAAACTACGAGCAGTACTTC.

This chain uses TRBV11-2 with TRBJ2-7; possible D gene TRBD2, 6 bases. Looked up from germline, CDR1 is SGHAT and CDR2 is FQNNGV. The germline V and J ends were trimmed by 0 bases and 0 bases, with 12 bases remaining between them. The CDR3 runs 16 residues. The CDR3 loop reads CASSLDPGDFSYEQYF. The DNA of the CDR3 is TGTGCCAGCAGCTTAGATCCGGGGGACTTCTCCTACGAGCAGTACTTC. Using reference TRBV11-2 and TRBJ2-7 for the parts outside the CDR3, the full variable domain is EAGVAQSPRYKIIEKRQSVAFWCNPISGHATLYWYQQILGQGPKLLIQFQNNGVVDDSQLPKDRFSAERLKGVDSTLKIQPAKLEDSAVYLCASSLDPGDFSYEQYFGPGTRLTVT.

The chain couples TRBV5-6 to TRBJ2-3, with 7 positions matching TRBD1. Germline V gene lookup returns CDR1 SGHDT and CDR2 YYEEEE. CDR3 length: 15 amino acids. Trimming took 6 bases from V and 2 from J; bases not matched to a gene: 9. In DNA form, the CDR3 reads TGTGCCAGCAAAAGGGACAGCAAGTCCACAGATACGCAGTATTTT. Translated, it gives CASKRDSKSTDTQYF.

CDR3 in DNA: TGTGCCAGCAGCGCCACCGGGACAGGGGGATCCCACGAGCAGTACGTC. This codes for CASSATGTGGSHEQYV. V usage is TRBV7-9 and J usage is TRBJ2-7; 11 nucleotides line up with TRBD1. The CDR3 has 16 residues. Germline V lookup: CDR1 SEHNR, CDR2 FQNEAQ (reference sequence). V lost 5 bases and J lost 5; bases outside the gene matches: 11.

This chain joins TRBV10-1 and TRBJ2-2; 9 bases fit TRBD2. The CDR3 contains 15 residues. With 3 bases clipped from V and 5 bases from J, the junction kept 4 bases outside the gene matches. CDR1 is WNHNN and CDR2 is SYGVQD in the germline V gene (reference sequence). Written as DNA, the CDR3 is TGCGCCAGCAGTGATGTAGCGGGAGTAACCGGGGAGCTGTTTTTT. Residues: CASSDVAGVTGELFF.

The genes are TRBV5-1 and TRBJ1-1, with a weak D call TRBD1 (6 bases). Germline V gene lookup returns CDR1 SGHRS and CDR2 YFSETQ. V lost 1 base and J 0 bases, leaving 10 bases between the germline ends. The CDR3 has 15 residues. The CDR3 loop is CASSLSGQLNTEAFF. The CDR3 bases are TGCGCCAGCAGCTTGAGCGGACAGCTGAACACTGAAGCTTTCTTT.

The chain carries TRBV5-5 and TRBJ1-4; D call uncertain. The V gene's germline CDR1 is SGHKS and CDR2 YYEKEE (reference sequence). V was cut by 4 bases and J by 13 bases, with 20 bases left in between. CDR3 size: 14 residues. As DNA, the CDR3 is TGTGCCAGCAGCCTGGCGATGGAGGCTCGAATACTGTTTTTT. It translates to CASSLAMEARILFF.

This rearrangement joins TRBV19 to TRBJ2-5; tentative D call: TRBD2 (6 bases). The CDR3 runs 15 residues. Germline-derived CDR1 and CDR2 are LNHDA and SQIVND (reference sequence). Trimming removed 4 bases from V and 4 bases from J, with 16 bases in between. The CDR3 sequence: CASSTTPGVAETQYF. CDR3 sequence (DNA): TGTGCCAGTAGTACCACTCCGGGAGTCGCAGAGACCCAGTACTTC.

This clone was seen once. The chain couples TRBV28 to TRBJ1-3; D is uncertain. CDR1 and CDR2 from the germline V gene are MDHEN and SYDVKM. The CDR3 sequence is 14 residues long. The V end lost 5 bases, the J end lost 0 bases, and 8 bases lay between the germline ends. DNA of the CDR3: TGTGCCAGCAGTCGACTCGACTCTGGAAACACCATATATTTT. Amino acid sequence: CASSRLDSGNTIYF.

This clone was observed once. The chain is built from TRBV5-1 and TRBJ1-2, with D unclear. The CDR3 is 13 residues long. Trimming removed 0 bases from V and 3 bases from J, with 6 bases in between. Germline CDR1 is SGHRS and CDR2 is YFSETQ. The CDR3: CASSLDIYYGYTF. The DNA for the CDR3 is TGCGCCAGCAGCTTGGACATATACTATGGCTACACCTTC.

The chain combines TRBV27 with TRBJ2-7; 8 bases are shared with TRBD1. The germline V gene has CDR1 MNHEY and CDR2 SMNVEV (reference sequence). The J segment lost 2 bases and the V segment lost 6 bases, leaving 9 bases of the junction unmatched. This CDR3 comprises 15 residues. Written as DNA, the CDR3 is TGTGCCAGCAGCAGGGGGCGGGGACTTGCCTACGAGCAGTACGTC. It translates to CASSRGRGLAYEQYV.

The J gene is TRBJ2-2, the V gene TRBV5-1, with D maybe TRBD2 (6 bases). With 5 bases removed from V and 2 bases from J, the gap between germline ends came to 10 bases. Germline CDR1 and CDR2: SGHRS and YFSETQ. There are 14 residues in the CDR3. CDR3 sequence (DNA): TGCGCCAGCAGGGAGGGCCCTAACACCGGGGAGCTGTTTTTT. Its protein product is CASREGPNTGELFF.

The chain links TRBV15 to TRBJ2-7; perhaps TRBD2 as D (5 bases). Germline loops: CDR1 LNHNV, CDR2 YYDKDF (reference sequence). The germline V and J ends were trimmed by 0 bases and 1 base, with 10 bases remaining between them. The CDR3 covers 15 residues. CDR3 loop: CATSRDFSGSYEQYF. For the CDR3, the DNA is TGTGCCACCAGCAGAGATTTTTCGGGGTCCTACGAGCAGTACTTC.

J is TRBJ1-1 and V is TRBV5-4; D is ambiguous. The V gene lost 0 bases and the J gene lost 0 bases, with 9 bases spanning the gap. In germline, CDR1 is SGHNT, CDR2 YYREEE (reference sequence). CDR3 length: 15 residues. The CDR3 DNA reads TGTGCCAGCAGCTTGGTCGCGAGAATGAACACTGAAGCTTTCTTT. Its translation: CASSLVARMNTEAFF.

The chain uses TRBV28 and TRBJ1-6; 9 bases map to TRBD1. V was pared by 6 bases and J by 9 bases, with 12 bases of the junction left unmatched. The CDR3 totals 16 residues. Germline CDR1 reads MDHEN; CDR2 reads SYDVKM. As DNA, the CDR3 is TGTGCCAGCAGCCAGTTGTACCGGGACAGGGTTTCACCCCTCCACTTT. Protein sequence: CASSQLYRDRVSPLHF.

The chain employs TRBV10-3 and TRBJ2-7; 7 nucleotides match TRBD1. The V segment lost 10 bases and the J segment 0 bases; nucleotides outside the gene matches: 9. CDR3 size: 14 residues. Germline values: CDR1 ENHRY, CDR2 SYGVKD. The CDR3, as DNA: TGTGCCAGTACCCTGGACAGGAACTCCTACGAGCAGTACTTC. Translation: CASTLDRNSYEQYF.

The rearrangement links TRBV5-3 to TRBJ2-2; 7 nucleotides agree with TRBD1. TRBV5-3 is flagged as an ORF with uncertain function. The junction had 5 bases not matched to a gene; V was cut back by 3 bases and J by 3 bases. This CDR3 has 15 residues. The CDR3 loop is CARSSKGQHTGELFF. The CDR3 DNA reads TGTGCCAGAAGCTCCAAGGGACAGCACACCGGGGAGCTGTTTTTT.

The V gene is TRBV11-3, the J gene TRBJ2-1; TRBD2 is a possible D gene (6 bases). CDR3 length equals 15 residues. V lost 2 bases and J 2 bases, leaving 10 bases between the germline ends. CDR1 is SGHNT and CDR2 is YENEEA in the germline V gene. In nucleotides, the CDR3 is TGTGCCAGCAGCTTATCCCGACTAGCCTACAATGAGCAGTTCTTC. Its protein product is CASSLSRLAYNEQFF.

This clone was recorded once. The chain uses TRBV27 and TRBJ1-2; 7 nucleotides align to TRBD1. Germline lookup yields CDR1 MNHEY and CDR2 SMNVEV (reference sequence). J gave up 4 bases and V 4 bases, and 6 bases lay outside the gene matches. The CDR3 contains 14 residues. The CDR3 is CASSYAGGSYGYTF. Written as DNA, the CDR3 is TGTGCCAGCAGTTACGCAGGGGGGAGCTATGGCTACACCTTC.

This clone has a handful of counts. Here the CDR3 DNA reads TGCGCCAGCAGCTCCTTTCCTGATCAGCCCCAGCATTTT. Translated, it gives CASSSFPDQPQHF. The gene calls are TRBV5-1 and TRBJ1-5; no reliable D call. V shed 3 bases and J shed 5 bases, with 9 bases lying between them. The CDR3 loop spans 13 amino acids. Germline CDR1 and CDR2: SGHRS and YFSETQ. Based on the CDR3 plus reference TRBV5-1 and TRBJ1-5, the full variable domain is KAGVTQTPRYLIKTRGQQVTLSCSPISGHRSVSWYQQTPGQGLQFLFEYFSETQRNKGNFPGRFSGRQFSNSRSEMNVSTLELGDSALYLCASSSFPDQPQHFGDGTRLSIL.

The rearrangement links TRBV30 to TRBJ1-5; weak D call: TRBD1 (6 bases). V gave up 0 bases and J gave up 6 bases, with 9 bases separating them. Germline values: CDR1 GTSNPN, CDR2 SVGIG (reference sequence). The CDR3 sequence is 13 residues long. Here the CDR3 reads CAWSVQGSQPQHF. The CDR3 DNA reads as TGTGCCTGGAGTGTACAGGGAAGTCAGCCCCAGCATTTT.

The chain links TRBV5-1 to TRBJ2-2, with a tentative D call TRBD1 (6 bases). The CDR3 sequence is 15 residues long. Germline lookup yields CDR1 SGHRS and CDR2 YFSETQ. V was clipped by 3 bases and J by 0 bases, with 9 bases between them. Here the CDR3 DNA reads TGCGCCAGCAGCTCCGGGACATCGAACACCGGGGAGCTGTTTTTT. This codes for CASSSGTSNTGELFF.

The chain couples TRBV5-1 to TRBJ2-5; tentatively, D is TRBD2 (5 bases). Germline V gene data show CDR1 as SGHRS and CDR2 as YFSETQ. This CDR3 is 14 amino acids long. V lost 0 bases and J lost 5, with 11 bases in between. The CDR3 DNA sequence: TGCGCCAGCAGCTTGGGGTGGAGAGGGGAGACCCAGTACTTC. Translation gives CASSLGWRGETQYF.